The 10 T cell receptor beta chains below come from one sample, sequenced in a study of blood T cell repertoires in COVID-19. The data were produced by immunoSEQ multiplex PCR, yet TCRdb's version contains in-frame clones alone and is incomplete. The sample has around 140,000 clones; 80% to 85% are singletons. The specimen sequenced was peripheral blood. The receptors derive from a man aged 60-69 years with acute or convalescent COVID-19.

The chain joins TRBV27 to TRBJ2-1, with 7 bases fitting TRBD2. CDR1 MNHEY and CDR2 SMNVEV come from the germline V gene (reference sequence). With 6 bases clipped from V and 5 bases from J, the junction kept 13 bases outside the gene matches. This CDR3 comprises 16 residues. The CDR3 coding sequence is TGTGCCAGCAGCCCCTCGAGGGGAGGGCTTAACAATGAGCAGTTCTTC. Translated, it gives CASSPSRGGLNNEQFF.

This clone was counted a few times. V gene TRBV6-2 or TRBV6-3 combines with J gene TRBJ1-2; no clear D gene. Germline V CDR1 and CDR2: MNHEY, SVGEGT. The CDR3 has 13 amino acids. The ends were cut back, 6 bases at V and 4 bases at J, with 12 bases in the middle. CDR3 amino acids: CASSRDMIYGYTF. The CDR3 DNA reads as TGTGCCAGCAGCAGAGACATGATCTATGGCTACACCTTC.

This chain joins TRBV28 and TRBJ2-7, with D possibly being TRBD1 (6 bases). Trimming pared 8 bases from V and 0 bases from J, leaving 11 bases between. In germline, CDR1 is MDHEN, CDR2 SYDVKM. There are 13 residues in the CDR3. This CDR3 is CASGTRFSYEQYF. In DNA form, the CDR3 reads TGTGCCAGCGGGACAAGGTTCTCCTACGAGCAGTACTTC.

This clone was recorded only once. The chain carries TRBV19 and TRBJ2-7, with D maybe TRBD2 (5 bases). Trimming took off 4 bases at V and 2 bases at J, with 12 bases between the two ends. The CDR3 length is 14 residues. Germline V CDR1 and CDR2: LNHDA, SQIVND (reference sequence). As DNA, the CDR3 is TGTGCCAGTAGTACGGGAAAATCCACCTACGAGCAGTACTTC. Its protein product is CASSTGKSTYEQYF.

The chain combines TRBV5-1 with TRBJ2-1; 9 nucleotides line up with TRBD2. The V segment lost 0 bases and the J segment 9 bases; nucleotides outside the gene matches: 10. CDR1 is SGHRS and CDR2 is YFSETQ in the germline V gene. The CDR3 spans 16 residues. CDR3 residues: CASSLEAGTSSSEQFF. CDR3 bases: TGCGCCAGCAGCTTGGAGGCCGGGACTAGCTCTTCTGAGCAGTTCTTC.

CDR3 nucleotides: TGCAGCGTTAAGGGGGGGCCAAGGCCCTCCTACGAGCAGTACTTC. Translating gives CSVKGGPRPSYEQYF. The rearrangement links TRBV29-1 to TRBJ2-7; D is possibly TRBD2 (7 bases). CDR3 length equals 15 residues. Trimming took off 5 bases at V and 0 bases at J, with 17 bases between the two ends. CDR1 is SQVTM and CDR2 is ANQGSEA in the germline V gene.

The chain joins TRBV7-2 to TRBJ2-3; the match to TRBD2 covers 12 bases. The junction had 11 bases not matched to a gene; V was cut back by 5 bases and J by 8 bases. Germline V gene sequence: CDR1 SGHTA, CDR2 FQGNSA. The CDR3 extends over 16 amino acids. As DNA, the CDR3 is TGTGCCAGCAGCCAGGGCGGACTAGCGGGGATGGGTACGCAGTATTTT. This codes for CASSQGGLAGMGTQYF.

This chain connects TRBV10-3 to TRBJ2-5, with 8 bases aligning to TRBD2. V lost 5 bases to trimming and J lost 4 bases; unmatched junction nucleotides: 6. CDR3 size: 14 residues. Germline CDR1 ENHRY, CDR2 SYGVKD. CDR3 sequence: CAISSGGPLETQYF. CDR3 DNA: TGTGCCATCAGTAGCGGGGGCCCCTTAGAGACCCAGTACTTC.

V usage is TRBV11-3 and J usage is TRBJ2-7; D remains unclear. This CDR3 has 11 amino acids. Germline values: CDR1 SGHNT, CDR2 YENEEA. V lost 5 bases to trimming and J lost 4 bases, with 6 bases between them. CDR3 nucleotides: TGTGCCAGCAGCCCGGTTTACGAGCAGTACTTC. It codes for CASSPVYEQYF.

The J gene is TRBJ2-7, the V gene TRBV29-1; 8 bases agree with TRBD1. The CDR3 sequence is 14 residues long. Germline values: CDR1 SQVTM, CDR2 ANQGSEA. Trimming at V came to 2 bases and at J to 2 bases, leaving 5 bases not matched to a gene. Written as DNA, the CDR3 is TGCAGCGTTGAAACGGGACAGGAGACCTACGAGCAGTACTTC. Translation: CSVETGQETYEQYF.